One and the same sample provided the 10 T cell receptor beta chains below, sequenced in a study of cytomegalovirus exposure and HLA in healthy donors. Researchers ran the PCR with 60 Vbeta and 13 Jbeta primers. Generated by immunoSEQ multiplex PCR, the TCRdb table keeps only in-frame clones and is missing some. The repertoire holds around 200,000 clones, with about three quarters as singletons. The sequencing sample was made of PBMCs. All receptors come from a male donor in good health and CMV-seronegative.

The V and J genes are TRBV11-3 and TRBJ2-2; 8 positions agree with TRBD2. The CDR3 covers 14 residues. V lost 5 bases, J lost 6 bases, and 5 bases stayed unmatched. Germline CDR1 reads SGHNT; CDR2 reads YENEEA. The CDR3 coding sequence is TGTGCCAGCAGCGCCAGACTAGCGCCCGGGGAGCTGTTTTTT. It translates to CASSARLAPGELFF.

The chain couples TRBV2 to TRBJ1-1, with 7 bases matching TRBD1. This CDR3 has 12 residues. Germline loops: CDR1 SNHLY, CDR2 FYNNEI. The V and J ends lost 7 bases and 8 bases, in that order; junction bases with no gene match: 7. In nucleotides, the CDR3 is TGTGCCAGCAACCCGGACAGGATGGAAGCTTTCTTT. It is translated as CASNPDRMEAFF. Combining the CDR3 with reference TRBV2 and TRBJ1-1 gives the whole variable domain EPEVTQTPSHQVTQMGQEVILRCVPISNHLYFYWYRQILGQKVEFLVSFYNNEISEKSEIFDDQFSVERPDGSNFTLKIRSTKLEDSAMYFCASNPDRMEAFFGQGTRLTVV.

This clone was recorded a few times. V and J are TRBV7-3 and TRBJ1-1, with 8 bases that match TRBD1. This CDR3 has 18 residues. Germline CDR1 is SGHTA and CDR2 is FQGTGA. After removal of 4 bases from V and 3 bases from J, the junction contained 16 bases not matched to a gene. The CDR3 nucleotides are TGTGCCAGCAGCTCCACGGGGGGCAGGGGGCTAGTAGACACTGAAGCTTTCTTT. Translated, it gives CASSSTGGRGLVDTEAFF.

This sequence joins TRBV5-1 and TRBJ2-1; 10 nucleotides line up with TRBD1. This CDR3 is 15 amino acids long. The V segment lost 2 bases and the J segment 8 bases; nucleotides outside the gene matches: 7. Germline CDR1 SGHRS, CDR2 YFSETQ. CDR3 amino acids: CASSLPGQGNDEQFF. In DNA, the CDR3 is TGCGCCAGCAGCTTACCGGGACAGGGGAACGATGAGCAGTTCTTC.

The rearrangement links TRBV5-1 to TRBJ1-1; 8 bases line up with TRBD1. The CDR3 runs to 16 residues. J gave up 2 bases and V 6 bases, and 12 bases lay outside the gene matches. Germline V lookup: CDR1 SGHRS, CDR2 YFSETQ. For the CDR3, the DNA is TGCGCCAGCACCTTAGGGGCAGGGGGCGGAAACACTGAAGCTTTCTTT. It specifies CASTLGAGGGNTEAFF.

This clone was seen a handful of times. This chain uses TRBV18 with TRBJ2-1; 8 bases match TRBD1. V lost 5 bases, J lost 9 bases, and 3 bases stayed unmatched. Germline V lookup: CDR1 KGHSH, CDR2 LQKENI. The CDR3 extends over 12 amino acids. The CDR3 nucleotides are TGTGCCAGCTCAACAGGGGGAACTGAGCAGTTCTTC. As protein: CASSTGGTEQFF.

The chain joins TRBV9 to TRBJ2-7; D may be TRBD1 (6 bases). The CDR3 sequence is 13 residues long. Trimming removed 4 bases from V and 5 bases from J, with 13 bases in between. Germline V gene sequence: CDR1 SGDLS, CDR2 YYNGEE. The DNA of the CDR3 is TGTGCCAGCAGCCCTCAGGGGTGGGACGAGCAGTACTTC. Translating gives CASSPQGWDEQYF.

V gene TRBV30 combines with J gene TRBJ1-3; D gene ambiguous. The germline V and J ends were trimmed by 2 bases and 3 bases, with 8 bases remaining between them. Germline CDR1 and CDR2: GTSNPN and SVGIG (reference sequence). The CDR3 covers 13 residues. The DNA of the CDR3 is TGTGCCTGGAGTTCCTACAGTGGAAACACCATATATTTT. Translation gives CAWSSYSGNTIYF.

A single count supports this clone. One junction end disagrees with the germline gene, perhaps due to a read error. This chain uses TRBV18 with TRBJ1-3; possible D gene TRBD1, 6 bases. Germline V gene sequence: CDR1 KGHSH, CDR2 LQKENI. The length of the CDR3 is 18 residues. The DNA of the CDR3 is TGTGCTAGCTCCCCGAATCTACAGGGATATAGCTCTGGAAACACCATATATTTT. This gives the protein CASSPNLQGYSSGNTIYF.

This chain joins TRBV5-6 and TRBJ2-3; 10 bases are a match to TRBD2. CDR1 and CDR2 (germline): SGHDT, YYEEEE. The CDR3 is 19 residues long. V gave up 3 bases and J gave up 2 bases; unmatched junction bases: 15. As DNA, the CDR3 is TGTGCCAGCAGCTGGGGCACGGCTAGCGGGGGCCGTGACACAGATACGCAGTATTTT. It specifies CASSWGTASGGRDTDTQYF.